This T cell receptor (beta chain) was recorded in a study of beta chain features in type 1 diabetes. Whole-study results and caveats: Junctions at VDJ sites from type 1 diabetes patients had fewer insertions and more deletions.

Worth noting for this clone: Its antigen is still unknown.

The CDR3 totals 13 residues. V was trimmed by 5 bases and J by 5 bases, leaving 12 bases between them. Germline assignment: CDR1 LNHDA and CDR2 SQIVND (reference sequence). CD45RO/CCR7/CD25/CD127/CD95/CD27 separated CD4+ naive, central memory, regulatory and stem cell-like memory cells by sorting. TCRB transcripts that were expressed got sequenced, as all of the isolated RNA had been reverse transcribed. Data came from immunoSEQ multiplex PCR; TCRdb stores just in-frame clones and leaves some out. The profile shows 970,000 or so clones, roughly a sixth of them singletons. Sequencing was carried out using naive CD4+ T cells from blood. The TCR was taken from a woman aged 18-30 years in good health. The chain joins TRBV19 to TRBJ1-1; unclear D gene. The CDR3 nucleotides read TGTGCCAGTAGTTACACGGGGAGGACTGAAGCTTTCTTT. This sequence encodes CASSYTGRTEAFF.